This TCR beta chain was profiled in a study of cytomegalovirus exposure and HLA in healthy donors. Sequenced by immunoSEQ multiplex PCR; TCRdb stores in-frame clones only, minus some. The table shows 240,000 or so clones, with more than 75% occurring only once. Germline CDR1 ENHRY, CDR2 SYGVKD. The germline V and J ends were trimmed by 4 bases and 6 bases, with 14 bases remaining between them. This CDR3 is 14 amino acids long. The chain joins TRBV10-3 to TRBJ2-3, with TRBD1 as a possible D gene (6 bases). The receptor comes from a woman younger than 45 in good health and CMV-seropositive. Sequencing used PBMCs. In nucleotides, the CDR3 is TGTGCCATCAGTGGACAGGTTGCAGGGGATACGCAGTATTTT. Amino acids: CAISGQVAGDTQYF.